A selection of T cell receptor beta chains follows, all from one sample in a study of regulatory T cells in long-lasting Graves disease. TCRdb itself ran the multiplex PCR reads through MiXCR, one entry per CDR3 protein. The profile shows hundreds of thousands of distinct CDR3 sequences, 20% to 25% of them singletons. The sample consisted of peripheral blood mononuclear cells (PBMCs), taken when the disease was refractory, from a patient treated with antithyroid drugs. All receptors come from a female donor with Graves disease. The CDR3 runs from the conserved cysteine through the conserved F or W. Fields, in order: clone size, J gene, V gene, D gene, CDR3 DNA, CDR3 protein. D genes are given only for firm matches. The size of a clone is reported for some rows only, either as once, few or many, or as a class for expanded clones.

clone_size: many; j_call: TRBJ2-5; v_call: TRBV12-3/TRBV12-4; d_call: TRBD2; cdr3_nt: TGTGCCAGCAGTTTCGGCGGGAGCCTCCAAGAGACCCAGTACTTC; cdr3_aa: CASSFGGSLQETQYF
clone_size: NA; j_call: TRBJ2-3; v_call: TRBV11-2; d_call: NA; cdr3_nt: TGTGCCAGCTCCGATCGGGTCAGCACAGATACGCAGTATTTT; cdr3_aa: CASSDRVSTDTQYF
clone_size: many; j_call: TRBJ2-7; v_call: TRBV6-1; d_call: TRBD1; cdr3_nt: TGTGCCAGCAGCCAACCCGGGACAGGAATCCACGAGCAGTACTTC; cdr3_aa: CASSQPGTGIHEQYF
clone_size: many; j_call: TRBJ2-7; v_call: TRBV28; d_call: TRBD2; cdr3_nt: TGTGCCAGCAGTTTGGGGACTAGCCTCAGCGAGCAGTACTTC; cdr3_aa: CASSLGTSLSEQYF
clone_size: few; j_call: TRBJ2-7; v_call: TRBV19; d_call: TRBD2; cdr3_nt: TGTGCCAGTAGTATAGTTAGCCAGCGGGAGTTGTACGAGCAGTACTTC; cdr3_aa: CASSIVSQRELYEQYF
clone_size: NA; j_call: TRBJ1-5; v_call: TRBV30; d_call: NA; cdr3_nt: TGTGCCTGGAGTGCAGGGGACAATCAGCCCCAGCATTTT; cdr3_aa: CAWSAGDNQPQHF
clone_size: many; j_call: TRBJ2-2; v_call: TRBV12-5; d_call: NA; cdr3_nt: TGTGCTAGTGGTTTGATTGGGGGCTCATCGAACACCGGGGAGCTGTTTTTT; cdr3_aa: CASGLIGGSSNTGELFF
clone_size: NA; j_call: TRBJ2-3; v_call: TRBV5-1; d_call: NA; cdr3_nt: TGCGCCAGCAGCTTGGGGCAGGGGTGGACGCAGTATTTT; cdr3_aa: CASSLGQGWTQYF
clone_size: many; j_call: TRBJ2-5; v_call: TRBV12-3/TRBV12-4; d_call: TRBD1; cdr3_nt: TGTGCCAGCAGTTTTAAAACCGGGACAGGGAGGTCAGAGACCCAGTACTTC; cdr3_aa: CASSFKTGTGRSETQYF
clone_size: few; j_call: TRBJ1-1; v_call: TRBV14; d_call: NA; cdr3_nt: TGTGCCAGCAGCCGCGGGACACGAGATGAAGCTTTCTTT; cdr3_aa: CASSRGTRDEAFF
clone_size: NA; j_call: TRBJ1-1; v_call: TRBV30; d_call: NA; cdr3_nt: TGTGCCTGGAGTGTAGGAGGGTTGAGCACTGAAGCTTTCTTT; cdr3_aa: CAWSVGGLSTEAFF
clone_size: once; j_call: TRBJ2-1; v_call: TRBV10-3; d_call: TRBD2; cdr3_nt: TGTGCCATCAGTGAGTCGAGAGGACTAGCGGGACCTGTGAGGGAGCAGTTCTTC; cdr3_aa: CAISESRGLAGPVREQFF
clone_size: many; j_call: TRBJ2-5; v_call: TRBV7-9; d_call: TRBD2; cdr3_nt: TGTGCCAGCAGCCAAACCACCGGACTAGCGGGAGGAGAGACCCAGTACTTC; cdr3_aa: CASSQTTGLAGGETQYF
clone_size: many; j_call: TRBJ2-4; v_call: TRBV27; d_call: TRBD2; cdr3_nt: TGTGCCAGCAGTTTATATAGCGGTAGCGGGAGGAGTGGCAAAAACATTCAGTACTTC; cdr3_aa: CASSLYSGSGRSGKNIQYF
clone_size: NA; j_call: TRBJ2-2; v_call: TRBV20-1; d_call: NA; cdr3_nt: TGCAGTGGGTTACCGGAGGGGAACGGGGAGCTGTTTTTT; cdr3_aa: CSGLPEGNGELFF
clone_size: few; j_call: TRBJ2-7; v_call: TRBV27; d_call: TRBD1; cdr3_nt: TGTGCCAGCAGCACCACAGGGGTGGGGGTTTACGAGCAGTACTTC; cdr3_aa: CASSTTGVGVYEQYF
clone_size: many; j_call: TRBJ1-2; v_call: TRBV11-2; d_call: NA; cdr3_nt: TGTGCCAGCAGCTTAGAGCGGGGGATCCTCTATGGCTACACCTTC; cdr3_aa: CASSLERGILYGYTF
clone_size: NA; j_call: TRBJ2-3; v_call: TRBV5-1; d_call: NA; cdr3_nt: TGCGCCAGCAGCGAGGGGAGGCGCAGCACAGATACGCAGTATTTT; cdr3_aa: CASSEGRRSTDTQYF
clone_size: NA; j_call: TRBJ2-2; v_call: TRBV7-6; d_call: NA; cdr3_nt: TGTGCCAGCAGCTTAGTCACAGGCCCCCTTATCGGGGAGCTGTTTTTT; cdr3_aa: CASSLVTGPLIGELFF
clone_size: NA; j_call: TRBJ2-7; v_call: TRBV3-1; d_call: TRBD1; cdr3_nt: TGTGCCAGCACTGACAGGGGTCCCTACGAGCAGTACTTC; cdr3_aa: CASTDRGPYEQYF
clone_size: NA; j_call: TRBJ2-3; v_call: TRBV2; d_call: NA; cdr3_nt: TGTGCCAGCAGTGTCGGGAGAGGGACAGATACGCAGTATTTT; cdr3_aa: CASSVGRGTDTQYF
clone_size: many; j_call: TRBJ2-1; v_call: TRBV2; d_call: NA; cdr3_nt: TGTGCCAGCAGTGAAGGCCGAGGGGTCAATGAGCAGTTCTTC; cdr3_aa: CASSEGRGVNEQFF
clone_size: many; j_call: TRBJ2-2; v_call: TRBV27; d_call: TRBD2; cdr3_nt: TGTGCCAGCAGTTCAGTCGGACTAGCGGGAGGGCCGGGTACCGGGGAGCTGTTTTTT; cdr3_aa: CASSSVGLAGGPGTGELFF
clone_size: many; j_call: TRBJ2-5; v_call: TRBV5-6; d_call: NA; cdr3_nt: TGTGCCAGCAGCCACACAGGGCAAGAGACCCAGTACTTC; cdr3_aa: CASSHTGQETQYF
clone_size: NA; j_call: TRBJ2-6; v_call: TRBV5-1; d_call: NA; cdr3_nt: TGTGCCAGCAGTTCGCGAAGCTCTGGGGCCAACGTCCTGACTTTC; cdr3_aa: CASSSRSSGANVLTF
clone_size: NA; j_call: TRBJ2-7; v_call: TRBV20-1; d_call: TRBD2; cdr3_nt: TGCAGTGCTAGAGATGATCAGCTAGCGGGGGACTACGAGCAGTACTTC; cdr3_aa: CSARDDQLAGDYEQYF
clone_size: many; j_call: TRBJ2-7; v_call: TRBV7-8; d_call: TRBD1; cdr3_nt: TGTGCCAGCAGCTTAGGACAGGGAAACGCCTACGAGCAGTACTTC; cdr3_aa: CASSLGQGNAYEQYF
clone_size: few; j_call: TRBJ2-2; v_call: TRBV6-1; d_call: NA; cdr3_nt: TGTGCCAGCAGTCACCCTTCCTACGACCTTAAGGAGGGACGGTTGTCCGGGGAGCTGTTTTTT; cdr3_aa: CASSHPSYDLKEGRLSGELFF
clone_size: NA; j_call: TRBJ2-2; v_call: TRBV5-1; d_call: NA; cdr3_nt: TGCGTCAGCAGCCCCCTTCTTTCAGCGAACACCGGGGAGCTGTTTTTT; cdr3_aa: CVSSPLLSANTGELFF
clone_size: many; j_call: TRBJ1-1; v_call: TRBV30; d_call: TRBD1; cdr3_nt: TGTGCCTGGAGACTGTGGGGACAGGGGAAGACTGAAGCTTTCTTT; cdr3_aa: CAWRLWGQGKTEAFF
clone_size: many; j_call: TRBJ1-1; v_call: TRBV10-3; d_call: NA; cdr3_nt: TGTGCCATCAGTGAATTTCGTGGCAGGGAGGACACTGAAGCTTTCTTT; cdr3_aa: CAISEFRGREDTEAFF
clone_size: many; j_call: TRBJ1-1; v_call: TRBV12-3/TRBV12-4; d_call: TRBD1; cdr3_nt: TGTGCCAGCAGTGCCAGGGACAGGGGCACTGAAGCTTTCTTT; cdr3_aa: CASSARDRGTEAFF
clone_size: NA; j_call: TRBJ1-1; v_call: TRBV29-1; d_call: NA; cdr3_nt: TGCAGCGTTGAAGATGCACAGTTCACTGAAGCTTTCTTT; cdr3_aa: CSVEDAQFTEAFF
clone_size: few; j_call: TRBJ2-2; v_call: TRBV11-2; d_call: TRBD2; cdr3_nt: TGTGCCAGCAGGCAGACTAGCGGGAGCACCGGGGAGCTGTTTTTT; cdr3_aa: CASRQTSGSTGELFF
clone_size: many; j_call: TRBJ1-4; v_call: TRBV7-9; d_call: NA; cdr3_nt: TGTGCCAGCAGCTTGGATAACCAGGGTCTTGAAAAACTGTTTTTT; cdr3_aa: CASSLDNQGLEKLFF
clone_size: many; j_call: TRBJ2-2; v_call: TRBV28; d_call: NA; cdr3_nt: TGTGCCAGCAGTTCCGGGGCCGGGGAGCTGTTTTTT; cdr3_aa: CASSSGAGELFF
clone_size: many; j_call: TRBJ2-7; v_call: TRBV5-5; d_call: NA; cdr3_nt: TGTGCCAGCAGCTTCGCCGGCAGGGGAGTCTACGAGCAGTACTTC; cdr3_aa: CASSFAGRGVYEQYF
clone_size: few; j_call: TRBJ2-7; v_call: TRBV10-3; d_call: NA; cdr3_nt: TGTGCCAATGCCGCGACAGGCTCCTACGAGCAGTACTTC; cdr3_aa: CANAATGSYEQYF
clone_size: many; j_call: TRBJ1-2; v_call: TRBV2; d_call: NA; cdr3_nt: TGTGCCAGCAGTGTAGCGGCTCCCGGGCGGGGCTACACCTTC; cdr3_aa: CASSVAAPGRGYTF
clone_size: many; j_call: TRBJ1-1; v_call: TRBV6-1; d_call: TRBD1; cdr3_nt: TGTGCCAGCCGAAGACGAGGGGGCATCACTGAAGCTTTCTTT; cdr3_aa: CASRRRGGITEAFF
clone_size: NA; j_call: TRBJ1-5; v_call: TRBV20-1; d_call: NA; cdr3_nt: TGCAGTGCGCAGGGGTTTGATCAGCCCCAGCATTTT; cdr3_aa: CSAQGFDQPQHF
clone_size: many; j_call: TRBJ2-2; v_call: TRBV11-2; d_call: TRBD2; cdr3_nt: TGTGCCAGCAGCTTACTTGGACTAGCGGCCGCGAACACCGGGGAGCTGTTTTTT; cdr3_aa: CASSLLGLAAANTGELFF
clone_size: NA; j_call: TRBJ2-6; v_call: TRBV10-3; d_call: NA; cdr3_nt: TGTGCCATCTCTACGGGATATCAGGGAGCTGGGGCCAACGTCCTGACTTTC; cdr3_aa: CAISTGYQGAGANVLTF
clone_size: many; j_call: TRBJ1-5; v_call: TRBV29-1; d_call: NA; cdr3_nt: TGCAGCGTTGCAGTTTCTAACAATCAGCCCCAGCATTTT; cdr3_aa: CSVAVSNNQPQHF
clone_size: few; j_call: TRBJ1-3; v_call: TRBV6-5; d_call: TRBD1; cdr3_nt: TGTGCCAGCAGTTTTCAAACGCCGGGACAGGGATTTTCTGGAAACACCATATATTTT; cdr3_aa: CASSFQTPGQGFSGNTIYF
clone_size: NA; j_call: TRBJ2-5; v_call: TRBV29-1; d_call: TRBD2; cdr3_nt: TGCAGCGTTTGCCCCCTACTAGCGGGAGGGGGAGAGACCCAGTACTTC; cdr3_aa: CSVCPLLAGGGETQYF